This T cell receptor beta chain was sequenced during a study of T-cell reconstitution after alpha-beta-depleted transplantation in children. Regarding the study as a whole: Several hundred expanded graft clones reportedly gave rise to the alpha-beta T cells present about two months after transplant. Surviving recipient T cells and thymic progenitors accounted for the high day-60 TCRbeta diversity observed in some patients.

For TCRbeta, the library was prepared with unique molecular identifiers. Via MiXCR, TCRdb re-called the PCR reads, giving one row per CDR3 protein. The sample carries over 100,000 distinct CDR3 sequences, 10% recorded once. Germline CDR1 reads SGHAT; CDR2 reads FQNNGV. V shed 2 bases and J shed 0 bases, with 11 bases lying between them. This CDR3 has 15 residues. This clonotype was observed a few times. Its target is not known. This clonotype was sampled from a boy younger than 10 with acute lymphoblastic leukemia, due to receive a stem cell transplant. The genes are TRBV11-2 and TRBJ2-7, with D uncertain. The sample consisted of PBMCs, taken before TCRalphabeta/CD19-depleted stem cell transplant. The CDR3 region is CASSLSRLVSYEQYF. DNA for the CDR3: TGTGCCAGCAGCTTATCGCGACTGGTCTCCTACGAGCAGTACTTC.